A single T cell receptor (beta chain) is shown here with its context. The data originate from a study of T cell responses to AZD1222 COVID-19 vaccine. This CDR3 is built from 14 residues. From germline, CDR1 is MNHEY and CDR2 SVGAGI. Trimming at V came to 6 bases and at J to 9 bases, leaving 7 bases not matched to a gene. Sequenced by immunoSEQ multiplex PCR; TCRdb stores in-frame clones only, minus some. The sample consists of roughly 150,000 clones, 70% to 90% of them appearing once. The chain has TRBV6-5 and TRBJ1-6; TRBD1 matches at 8 bases. This receptor was obtained from an adult in good health. The specimen comprised peripheral blood, sampled on day 0 of AZD1222 vaccination. The CDR3 DNA follows: TGTGCCAGCAGGCTCCGACAGGGGTTTTCACCCCTCCACTTT. Its protein product is CASRLRQGFSPLHF.